The TCR beta chain described here comes from a study of blood T cell repertoires in COVID-19. The table came from immunoSEQ multiplex PCR; TCRdb's copy has only in-frame clones and leaves some out. The table has some 200,000 clones, 86% seen once. CDR3 length equals 13 residues. Germline values: CDR1 KGHSY, CDR2 FQNENV. Trimming left V 4 bases short and J 7 bases short, with 8 bases between. This TCR came from a woman between 70 and 85 years old with acute or convalescent COVID-19. The chain has TRBV16 and TRBJ1-6; D remains ambiguous. Sequenced input: peripheral blood. This CDR3 reads CASSPGRNSPLHF. Here the CDR3 DNA reads TGTGCCAGCAGCCCCGGGAGGAATTCACCCCTCCACTTT.